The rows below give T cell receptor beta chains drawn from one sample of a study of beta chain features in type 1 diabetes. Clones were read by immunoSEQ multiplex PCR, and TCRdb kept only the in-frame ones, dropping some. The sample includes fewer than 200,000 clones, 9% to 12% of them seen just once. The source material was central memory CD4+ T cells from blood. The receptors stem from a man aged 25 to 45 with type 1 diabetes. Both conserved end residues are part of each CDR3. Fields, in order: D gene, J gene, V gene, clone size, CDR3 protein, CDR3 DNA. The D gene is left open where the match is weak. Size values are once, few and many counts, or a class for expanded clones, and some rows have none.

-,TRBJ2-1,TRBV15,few,CATSRGQGTLTFF,TGTGCCACCAGCAGGGGCCAGGGGACCCTCACGTTCTTC
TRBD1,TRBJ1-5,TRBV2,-,CASTLDRGGQPQHF,TGTGCCAGCACCCTCGACAGGGGGGGCCAGCCCCAGCATTTT
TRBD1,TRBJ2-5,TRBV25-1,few,CASSEGQGRKTQYF,TGTGCCAGCAGTGAAGGACAGGGTAGGAAGACCCAGTACTTC
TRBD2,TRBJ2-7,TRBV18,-,CASSEGSGSPYEQYF,TGTGCCAGCTCCGAAGGTAGCGGGAGTCCCTACGAGCAGTACTTC
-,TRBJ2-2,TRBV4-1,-,CASSQRLQTGELFF,TGCGCCAGCAGCCAACGACTGCAAACCGGGGAGCTGTTTTTT
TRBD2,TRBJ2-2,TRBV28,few,CASTSGSTGELFF,TGTGCCAGCACCAGCGGGAGTACCGGGGAGCTGTTTTTT
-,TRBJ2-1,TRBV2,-,CASSEASQGTYNEQFF,TGTGCCAGCAGTGAAGCGTCCCAGGGAACCTACAATGAGCAGTTCTTC
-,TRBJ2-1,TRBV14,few,CASSLYYNEQFF,TGTGCCAGCAGCCTTTACTACAATGAGCAGTTCTTC
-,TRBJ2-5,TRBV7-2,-,CASSLETQYF,TGTGCCAGCAGCCTGGAGACCCAGTACTTC
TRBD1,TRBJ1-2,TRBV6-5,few,CASSRTGARTTKDTF,TGTGCCAGCAGTCGGACAGGGGCGCGGACCACAAAGGACACCTTC
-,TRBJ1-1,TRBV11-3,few,CASSLDGNTEAFF,TGTGCCAGCAGCTTAGACGGGAACACTGAAGCTTTCTTT
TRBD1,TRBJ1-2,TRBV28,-,CASRKEGAAYGYTF,TGTGCCAGCAGAAAAGAGGGGGCAGCCTATGGCTACACCTTC
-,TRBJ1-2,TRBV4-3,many,CASSQDRQDYGYTF,TGCGCCAGCAGCCAAGATAGACAAGACTATGGCTACACCTTC
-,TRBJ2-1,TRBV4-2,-,CASSQGQRLNEQFF,TGTGCCAGCAGCCAAGGTCAGCGTTTGAATGAGCAGTTCTTC
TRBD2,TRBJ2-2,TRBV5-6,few,CASSLDLAGAFTGELFF,TGTGCCAGCAGCTTGGACCTAGCGGGTGCGTTCACCGGGGAGCTGTTTTTT
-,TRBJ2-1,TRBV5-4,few,CASSLNSGRNEQFF,TGTGCCAGCAGCTTGAATTCTGGGAGGAATGAGCAGTTCTTC
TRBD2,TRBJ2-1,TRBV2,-,CASCLAGTNEQFF,TGTGCCAGCTGCCTAGCGGGAACGAATGAGCAGTTCTTC
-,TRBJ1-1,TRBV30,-,CAWREVGHTEAFF,TGTGCCTGGAGGGAGGTAGGGCACACTGAAGCTTTCTTT
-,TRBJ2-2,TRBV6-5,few,CASSYSGAHTGELFF,TGTGCCAGCAGTTACTCGGGGGCACACACCGGGGAGCTGTTTTTT
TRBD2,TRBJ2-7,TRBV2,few,CASSSGRGGSSDEQYF,TGTGCCAGCAGCTCGGGCCGGGGCGGGAGTAGCGACGAGCAGTACTTC
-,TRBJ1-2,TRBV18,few,CASLEQENYGYTF,TGTGCCAGCTTGGAACAGGAGAACTATGGCTACACCTTC
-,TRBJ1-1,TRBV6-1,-,CASSEGRAPAEAFF,TGTGCCAGCAGTGAAGGCAGGGCGCCGGCTGAAGCTTTCTTT
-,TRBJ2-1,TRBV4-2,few,CASSQARLAGGNEQFF,TGTGCCAGCAGCCAGGCCCGGTTAGCCGGTGGGAATGAGCAGTTCTTC
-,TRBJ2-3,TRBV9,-,CASSVGSGTDTQYF,TGTGCCAGCAGCGTAGGTAGCGGCACAGATACGCAGTATTTT
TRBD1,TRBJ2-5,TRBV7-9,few,CASSFGQGDVTQYF,TGTGCCAGCAGCTTCGGACAGGGGGACGTGACCCAGTACTTC
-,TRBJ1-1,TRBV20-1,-,CSARVGPEAFF,TGCAGTGCTAGAGTGGGCCCTGAAGCTTTCTTT
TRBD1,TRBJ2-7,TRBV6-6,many,CASSPTGTGRYEQYF,TGTGCCAGCAGTCCCACCGGGACAGGACGTTACGAGCAGTACTTC
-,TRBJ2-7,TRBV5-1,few,CASSRPGDEQYF,TGCGCCAGCAGCCGCCCAGGGGACGAGCAGTACTTC
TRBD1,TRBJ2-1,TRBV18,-,CASSGQGNNEQFF,TGTGCCAGCTCCGGACAGGGAAACAATGAGCAGTTCTTC
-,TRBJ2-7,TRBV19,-,CASSPGGAGIPYEQYF,TGTGCCAGTAGTCCGGGGGGCGCAGGCATCCCCTACGAGCAGTACTTC
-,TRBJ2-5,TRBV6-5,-,CASSGPVTQYF,TGTGCCAGTTCGGGTCCTGTGACCCAGTACTTC
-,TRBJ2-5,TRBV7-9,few,CASSRRQDQETQYF,TGTGCCAGCAGCCGTAGACAGGACCAAGAGACCCAGTACTTC
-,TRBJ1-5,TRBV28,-,CASSQAQRYQPQHF,TGTGCCAGCAGCCAAGCTCAGCGGTACCAGCCCCAGCATTTT
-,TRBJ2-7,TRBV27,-,CASRRGIVPYEQYF,TGTGCCAGCAGACGAGGCATTGTTCCCTACGAGCAGTACTTC
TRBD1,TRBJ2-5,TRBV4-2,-,CASSLTDRGIQETQYF,TGTGCCAGCAGCCTAACGGACAGGGGAATACAAGAGACCCAGTACTTC
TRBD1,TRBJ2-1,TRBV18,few,CASSRDRSSIPLTSSYNEQFF,TGTGCCAGCTCCCGGGACAGGTCTTCAATTCCCCTCACCAGCTCCTACAATGAGCAGTTCTTC
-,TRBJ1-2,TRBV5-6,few,CASSLDHSSYTF,TGTGCCAGCAGCTTGGACCACAGTTCTTACACCTTC
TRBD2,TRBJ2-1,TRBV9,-,CASSVGRGLAHSYNEQFF,TGTGCCAGCAGCGTCGGCCGCGGACTAGCGCACTCCTACAATGAGCAGTTCTTC
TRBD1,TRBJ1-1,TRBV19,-,CASSIDRTGEHTEAFF,TGTGCCAGTAGTATAGACCGGACAGGGGAGCACACTGAAGCTTTCTTT
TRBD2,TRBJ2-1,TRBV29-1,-,CSVDSGTYNEQFF,TGCAGCGTGGATAGCGGGACTTACAATGAGCAGTTCTTC